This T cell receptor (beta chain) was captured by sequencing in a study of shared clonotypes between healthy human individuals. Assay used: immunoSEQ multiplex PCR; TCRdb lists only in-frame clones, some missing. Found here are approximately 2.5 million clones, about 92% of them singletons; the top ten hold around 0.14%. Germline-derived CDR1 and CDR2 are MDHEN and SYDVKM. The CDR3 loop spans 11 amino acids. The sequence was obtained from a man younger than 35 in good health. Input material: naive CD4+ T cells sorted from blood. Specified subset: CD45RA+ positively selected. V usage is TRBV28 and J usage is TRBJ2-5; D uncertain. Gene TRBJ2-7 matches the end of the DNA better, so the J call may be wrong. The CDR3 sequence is CASSSPYEQYF. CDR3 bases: TGTGCCAGCAGTTCCCCCTACGAGCAGTACTTC.